This T cell receptor (beta chain) comes out of a study of T-cell reconstitution after alpha-beta-depleted transplantation in children. Study findings and constraints: From newly produced T cells came most of the T-cell counts and diversity one year after transplant. Reportedly, only several hundred clones from non-depleted graft cells drove alpha-beta T-cell counts at about two months. Several patients had high TCRbeta diversity at day 60; it came from surviving recipient T cells and thymic progenitors.

The TCRbeta library was prepared with unique molecular identifiers. TCRdb re-called the PCR reads with MiXCR, one entry per CDR3 protein. Here the sample spans approximately 800,000 distinct CDR3 sequences, about 15% being singletons. The CDR3 extends over 14 amino acids. The ends lost 7 bases at V and 5 bases at J; junction bases unmatched: 7. In its sample, this clonotype was seen a few times. Its specificity is unknown. The V gene is TRBV12-3 or TRBV12-4, the J gene TRBJ2-2; the match to TRBD2 covers 7 bases. The input for sequencing was PBMCs, mostly from graft donor cells, taken 360 days after TCRalphabeta/CD19-depleted stem cell transplant. The receptor was derived from a male patient younger than 18 who had a stem cell transplant for acute lymphoblastic leukemia, so the T cells may come from the graft donor. CDR3 protein: CASNNVGGTGELFF. CDR3 coding DNA: TGTGCCAGCAATAACGTCGGGGGGACCGGGGAGCTGTTTTTT.